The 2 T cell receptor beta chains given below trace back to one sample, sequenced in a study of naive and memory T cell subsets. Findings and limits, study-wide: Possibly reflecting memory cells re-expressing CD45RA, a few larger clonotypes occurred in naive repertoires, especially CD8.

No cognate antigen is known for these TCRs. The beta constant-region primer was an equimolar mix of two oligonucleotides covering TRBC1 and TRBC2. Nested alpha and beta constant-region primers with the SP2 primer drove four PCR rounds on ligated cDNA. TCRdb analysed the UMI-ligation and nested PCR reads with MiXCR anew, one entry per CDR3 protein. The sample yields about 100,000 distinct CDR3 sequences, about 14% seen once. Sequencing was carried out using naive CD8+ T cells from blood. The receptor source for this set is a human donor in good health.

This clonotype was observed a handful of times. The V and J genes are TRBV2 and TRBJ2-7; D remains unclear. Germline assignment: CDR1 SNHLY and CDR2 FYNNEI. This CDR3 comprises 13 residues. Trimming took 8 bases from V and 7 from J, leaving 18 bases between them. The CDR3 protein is CASLTIRGGEQYF. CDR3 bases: TGTGCCAGCCTGACGATACGAGGCGGAGAGCAGTACTTC.

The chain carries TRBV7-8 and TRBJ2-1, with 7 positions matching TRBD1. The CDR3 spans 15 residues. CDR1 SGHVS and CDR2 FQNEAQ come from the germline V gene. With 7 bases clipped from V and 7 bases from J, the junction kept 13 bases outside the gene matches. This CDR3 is CASTVTGSHKNEQFF. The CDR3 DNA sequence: TGTGCCAGCACCGTGACAGGGAGTCATAAAAATGAGCAGTTCTTC.